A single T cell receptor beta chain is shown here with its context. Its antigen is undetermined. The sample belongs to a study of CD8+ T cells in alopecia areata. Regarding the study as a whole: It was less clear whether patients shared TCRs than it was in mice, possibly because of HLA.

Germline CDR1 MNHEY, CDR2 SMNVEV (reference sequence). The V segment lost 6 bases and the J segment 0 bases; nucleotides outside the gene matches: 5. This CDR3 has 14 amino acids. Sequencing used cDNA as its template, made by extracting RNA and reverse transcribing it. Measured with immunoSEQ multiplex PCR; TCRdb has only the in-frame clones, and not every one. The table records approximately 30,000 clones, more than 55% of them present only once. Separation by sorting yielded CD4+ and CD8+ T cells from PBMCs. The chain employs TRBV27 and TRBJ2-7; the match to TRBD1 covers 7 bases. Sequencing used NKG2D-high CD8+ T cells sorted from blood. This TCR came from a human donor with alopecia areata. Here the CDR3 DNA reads TGTGCCAGCAGGACAGGGTATAGCTCCTACGAGCAGTACTTC. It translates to CASRTGYSSYEQYF.